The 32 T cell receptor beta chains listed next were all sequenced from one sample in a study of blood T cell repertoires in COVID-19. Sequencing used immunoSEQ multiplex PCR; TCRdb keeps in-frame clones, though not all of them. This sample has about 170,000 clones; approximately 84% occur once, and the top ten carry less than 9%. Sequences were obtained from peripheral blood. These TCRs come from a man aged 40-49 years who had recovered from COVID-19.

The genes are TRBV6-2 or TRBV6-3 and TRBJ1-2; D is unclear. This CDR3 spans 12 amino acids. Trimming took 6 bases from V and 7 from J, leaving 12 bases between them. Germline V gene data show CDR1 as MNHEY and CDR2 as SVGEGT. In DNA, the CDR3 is TGTGCCAGCAGCCTCATAGTTGGTGGCTACACCTTC. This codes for CASSLIVGGYTF.

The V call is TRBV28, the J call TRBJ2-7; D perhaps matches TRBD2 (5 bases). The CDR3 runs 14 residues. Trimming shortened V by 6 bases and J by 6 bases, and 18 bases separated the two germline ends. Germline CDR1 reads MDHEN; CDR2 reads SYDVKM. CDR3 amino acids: CASSLPQAVSEQYF. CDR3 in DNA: TGTGCCAGCAGCCTCCCCCAAGCGGTATCCGAGCAGTACTTC.

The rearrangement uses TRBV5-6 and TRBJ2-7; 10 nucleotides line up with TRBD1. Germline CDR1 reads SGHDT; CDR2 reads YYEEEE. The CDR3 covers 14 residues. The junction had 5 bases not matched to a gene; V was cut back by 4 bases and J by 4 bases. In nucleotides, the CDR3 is TGTGCCAGCAGCCCCGGGACAGGGGTGTACGAGCAGTACTTC. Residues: CASSPGTGVYEQYF.

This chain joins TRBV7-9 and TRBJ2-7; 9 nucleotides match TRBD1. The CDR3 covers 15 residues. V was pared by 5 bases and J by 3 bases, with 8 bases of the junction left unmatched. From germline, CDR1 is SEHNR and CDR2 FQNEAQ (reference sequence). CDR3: CASSQPGQGIYEQYF. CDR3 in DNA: TGTGCCAGCAGCCAACCGGGACAGGGAATCTACGAGCAGTACTTC.

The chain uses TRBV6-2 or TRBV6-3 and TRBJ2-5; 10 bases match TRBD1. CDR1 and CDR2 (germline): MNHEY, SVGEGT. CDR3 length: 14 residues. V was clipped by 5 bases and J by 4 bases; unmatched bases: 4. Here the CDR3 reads CASSRTGGRETQYF. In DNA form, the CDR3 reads TGTGCCAGCAGTCGGACAGGGGGGCGAGAGACCCAGTACTTC.

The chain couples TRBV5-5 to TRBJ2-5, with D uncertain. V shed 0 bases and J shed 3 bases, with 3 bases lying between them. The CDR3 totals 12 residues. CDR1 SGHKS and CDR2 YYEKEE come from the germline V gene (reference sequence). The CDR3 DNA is TGTGCCAGCAGCTTGGCCAAAGAGACCCAGTACTTC. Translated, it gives CASSLAKETQYF.

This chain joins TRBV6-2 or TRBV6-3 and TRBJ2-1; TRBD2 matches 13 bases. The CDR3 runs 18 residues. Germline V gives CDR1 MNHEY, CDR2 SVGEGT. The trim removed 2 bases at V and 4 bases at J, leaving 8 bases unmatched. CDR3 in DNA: TGTGCCAGCAGTTACCAGACTAGCGGGAGGACCTCTTACAATGAGCAGTTCTTC. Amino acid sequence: CASSYQTSGRTSYNEQFF.

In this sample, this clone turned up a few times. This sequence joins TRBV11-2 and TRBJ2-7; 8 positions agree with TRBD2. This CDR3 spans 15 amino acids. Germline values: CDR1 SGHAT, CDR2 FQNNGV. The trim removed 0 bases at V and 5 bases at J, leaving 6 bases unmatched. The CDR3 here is CASSLDYTAGDEQYF. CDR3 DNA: TGTGCCAGCAGCTTAGATTATACAGCGGGAGACGAGCAGTACTTC.

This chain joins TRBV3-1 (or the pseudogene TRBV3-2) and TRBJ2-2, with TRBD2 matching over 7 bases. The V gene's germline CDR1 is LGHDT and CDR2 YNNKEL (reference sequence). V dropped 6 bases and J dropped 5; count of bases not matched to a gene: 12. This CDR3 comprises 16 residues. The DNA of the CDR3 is TGTGCCAGCAGACGTACCTCAGCGGGGATTACCGGGGAGCTGTTTTTT. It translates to CASRRTSAGITGELFF.

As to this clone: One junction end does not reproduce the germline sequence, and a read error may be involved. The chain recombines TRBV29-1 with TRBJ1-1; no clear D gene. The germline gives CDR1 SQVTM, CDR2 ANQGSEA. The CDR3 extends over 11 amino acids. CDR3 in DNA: TGCAGCGTTGAAGGGAACAGTGAAGCTTTCTTT. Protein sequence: CSVEGNSEAFF.

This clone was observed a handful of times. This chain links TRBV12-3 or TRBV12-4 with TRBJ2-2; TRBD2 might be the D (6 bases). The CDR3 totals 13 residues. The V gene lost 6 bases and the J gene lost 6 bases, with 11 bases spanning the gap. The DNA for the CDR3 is TGTGCCAGCAGACCGGGGGTCGCCGGGGAGCTGTTTTTT. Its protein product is CASRPGVAGELFF.

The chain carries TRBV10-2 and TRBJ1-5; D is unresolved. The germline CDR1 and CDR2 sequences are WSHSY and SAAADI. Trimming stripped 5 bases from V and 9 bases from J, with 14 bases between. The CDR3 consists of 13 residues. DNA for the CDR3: TGCGCCAGCAGTTCACAACAATCTTCGCCCCAGCATTTT. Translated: CASSSQQSSPQHF.

DNA for the CDR3: TGTGCCAGCAGCCAGGGACAGGGGGGGAACTATGGCTACACCTTC. It translates to CASSQGQGGNYGYTF. This chain links TRBV3-1 (or the pseudogene TRBV3-2) with TRBJ1-2; the match to TRBD1 covers 11 bases. Trimming removed 3 bases from V and 2 bases from J; junction bases left unmatched: 2. The CDR3 totals 15 residues. Germline lookup yields CDR1 LGHDT and CDR2 YNNKEL (reference sequence).

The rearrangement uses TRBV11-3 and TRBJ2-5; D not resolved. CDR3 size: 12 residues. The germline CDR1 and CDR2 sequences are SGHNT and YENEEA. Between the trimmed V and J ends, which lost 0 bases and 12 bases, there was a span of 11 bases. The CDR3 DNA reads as TGTGCCAGCAGCTTAGATAGGAGCCCTGAGTACTTC. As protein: CASSLDRSPEYF.

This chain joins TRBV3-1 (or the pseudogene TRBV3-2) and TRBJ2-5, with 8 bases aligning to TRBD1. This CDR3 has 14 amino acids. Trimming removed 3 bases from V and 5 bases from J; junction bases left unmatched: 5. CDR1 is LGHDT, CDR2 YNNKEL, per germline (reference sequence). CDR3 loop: CASSQQGAGETQYF. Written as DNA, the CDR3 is TGTGCCAGCAGCCAGCAGGGGGCTGGTGAGACCCAGTACTTC.

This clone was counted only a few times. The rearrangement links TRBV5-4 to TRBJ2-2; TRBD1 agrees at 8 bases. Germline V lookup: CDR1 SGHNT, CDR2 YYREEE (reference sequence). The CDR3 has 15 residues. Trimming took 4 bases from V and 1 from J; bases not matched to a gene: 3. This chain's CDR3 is CASSPGTGNTGELFF. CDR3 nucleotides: TGTGCCAGCAGCCCCGGGACAGGGAACACCGGGGAGCTGTTTTTT.

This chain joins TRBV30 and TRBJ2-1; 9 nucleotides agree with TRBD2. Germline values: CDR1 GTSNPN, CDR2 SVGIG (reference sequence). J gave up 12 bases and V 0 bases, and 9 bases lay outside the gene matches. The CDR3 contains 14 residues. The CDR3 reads CAWSVGGGATRQFF. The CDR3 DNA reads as TGTGCCTGGAGTGTAGGCGGGGGGGCAACGAGGCAGTTCTTC.

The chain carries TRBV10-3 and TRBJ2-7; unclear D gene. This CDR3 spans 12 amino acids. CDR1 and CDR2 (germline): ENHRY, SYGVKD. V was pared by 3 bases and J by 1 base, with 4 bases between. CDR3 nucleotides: TGTGCCATCAGTGATGAGTCCTACGAGCAGTACTTC. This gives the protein CAISDESYEQYF.

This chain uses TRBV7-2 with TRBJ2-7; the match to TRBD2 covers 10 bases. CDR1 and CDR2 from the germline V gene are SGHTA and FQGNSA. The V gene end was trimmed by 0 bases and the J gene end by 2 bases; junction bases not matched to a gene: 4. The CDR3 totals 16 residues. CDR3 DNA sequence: TGTGCCAGCAGCTTAGCGCAGGGACTAGCGACCTACGAGCAGTACTTC. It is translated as CASSLAQGLATYEQYF.

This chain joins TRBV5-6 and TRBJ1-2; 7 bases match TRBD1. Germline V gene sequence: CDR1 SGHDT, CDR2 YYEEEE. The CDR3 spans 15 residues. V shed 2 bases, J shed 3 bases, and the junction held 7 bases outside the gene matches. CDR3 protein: CASSFPTGVHYGYTF. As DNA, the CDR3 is TGTGCCAGCAGCTTTCCCACAGGGGTTCACTATGGCTACACCTTC. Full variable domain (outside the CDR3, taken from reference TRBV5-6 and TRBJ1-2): DAGVTQSPTHLIKTRGQQVTLRCSPKSGHDTVSWYQQALGQGPQFIFQYYEEEERQRGNFPDRFSGHQFPNYSSELNVNALLLGDSALYLCASSFPTGVHYGYTFGSGTRLTVV.

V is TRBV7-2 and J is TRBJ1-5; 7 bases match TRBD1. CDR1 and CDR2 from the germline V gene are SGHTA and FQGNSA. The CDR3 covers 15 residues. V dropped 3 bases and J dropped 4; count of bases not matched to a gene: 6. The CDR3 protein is CASSLWGDRNQPQHF. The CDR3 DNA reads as TGTGCCAGCAGCTTGTGGGGGGACAGAAATCAGCCCCAGCATTTT.

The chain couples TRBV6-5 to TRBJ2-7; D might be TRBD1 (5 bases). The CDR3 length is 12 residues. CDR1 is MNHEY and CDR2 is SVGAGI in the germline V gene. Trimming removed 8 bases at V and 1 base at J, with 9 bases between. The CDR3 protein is CASRTGSYEQYF. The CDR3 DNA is TGTGCCAGCCGTACAGGTTCCTACGAGCAGTACTTC.

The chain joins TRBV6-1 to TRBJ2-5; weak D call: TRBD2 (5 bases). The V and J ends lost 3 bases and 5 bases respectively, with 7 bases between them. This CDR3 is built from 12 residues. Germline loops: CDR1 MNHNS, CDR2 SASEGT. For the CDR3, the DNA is TGTGCCAGCAGTGACAGAGGGGAGACCCAGTACTTC. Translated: CASSDRGETQYF.

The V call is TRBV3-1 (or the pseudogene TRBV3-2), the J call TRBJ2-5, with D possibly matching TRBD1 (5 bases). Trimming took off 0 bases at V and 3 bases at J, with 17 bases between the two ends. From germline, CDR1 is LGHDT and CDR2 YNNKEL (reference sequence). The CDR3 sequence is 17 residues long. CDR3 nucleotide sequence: TGTGCCAGCAGCCAAGAAAGGGGCGGCCTAGGCAAAGAGACCCAGTACTTC. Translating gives CASSQERGGLGKETQYF.

This CDR3 is CASILGWTQYF. In DNA form, the CDR3 reads TGTGCCAGCATCCTCGGGTGGACCCAGTACTTC. The gene calls are TRBV5-5 and TRBJ2-5; no clear D gene. Trimming removed 6 bases at V and 7 bases at J, with 10 bases between. Germline V CDR1 and CDR2: SGHKS, YYEKEE (reference sequence). The CDR3 is 11 amino acids.

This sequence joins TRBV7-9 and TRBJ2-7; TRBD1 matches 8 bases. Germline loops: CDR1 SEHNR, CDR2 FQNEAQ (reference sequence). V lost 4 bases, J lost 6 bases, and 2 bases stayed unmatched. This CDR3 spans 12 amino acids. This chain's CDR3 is CASSWTGSEQYF. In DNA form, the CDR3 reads TGTGCCAGCAGCTGGACAGGGAGCGAGCAGTACTTC.

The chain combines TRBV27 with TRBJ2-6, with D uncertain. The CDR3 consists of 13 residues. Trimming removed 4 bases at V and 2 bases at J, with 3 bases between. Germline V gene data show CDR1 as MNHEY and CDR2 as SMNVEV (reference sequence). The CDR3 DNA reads TGTGCCAGCAGTTCGGCTGGGGCCAACGTCCTGACTTTC. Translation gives CASSSAGANVLTF.

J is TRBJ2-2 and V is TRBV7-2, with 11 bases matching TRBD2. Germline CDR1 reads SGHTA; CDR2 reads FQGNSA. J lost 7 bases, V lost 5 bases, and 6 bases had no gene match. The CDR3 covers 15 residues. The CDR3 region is CASSPRLAGIGELFF. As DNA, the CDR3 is TGTGCCAGCAGCCCCCGACTAGCGGGAATCGGGGAGCTGTTTTTT. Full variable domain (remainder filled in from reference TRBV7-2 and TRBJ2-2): GAGVSQSPSNKVTEKGKDVELRCDPISGHTALYWYRQSLGQGLEFLIYFQGNSAPDKSGLPSDRFSAERTGGSVSTLTIQRTQQEDSAVYLCASSPRLAGIGELFFGEGSRLTVL.

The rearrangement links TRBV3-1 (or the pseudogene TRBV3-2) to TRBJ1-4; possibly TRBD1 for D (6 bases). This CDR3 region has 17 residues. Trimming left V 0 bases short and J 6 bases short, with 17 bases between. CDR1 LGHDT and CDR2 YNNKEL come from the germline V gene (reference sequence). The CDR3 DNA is TGTGCCAGCAGCCAAGACCATCACAGGGCTATGGATGAAAAACTGTTTTTT. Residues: CASSQDHHRAMDEKLFF.

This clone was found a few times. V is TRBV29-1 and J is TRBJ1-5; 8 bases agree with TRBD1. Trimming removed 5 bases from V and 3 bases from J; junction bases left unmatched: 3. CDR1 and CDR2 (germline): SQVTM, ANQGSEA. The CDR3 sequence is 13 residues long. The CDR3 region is CSVQTGDNQPQHF. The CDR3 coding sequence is TGCAGCGTTCAGACAGGGGACAATCAGCCCCAGCATTTT.

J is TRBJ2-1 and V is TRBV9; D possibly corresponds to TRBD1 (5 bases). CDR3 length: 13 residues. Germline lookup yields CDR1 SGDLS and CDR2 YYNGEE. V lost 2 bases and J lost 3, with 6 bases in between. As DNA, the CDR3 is TGTGCCAGCAGCGTCCAGGGCTACAATGAGCAGTTCTTC. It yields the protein CASSVQGYNEQFF.

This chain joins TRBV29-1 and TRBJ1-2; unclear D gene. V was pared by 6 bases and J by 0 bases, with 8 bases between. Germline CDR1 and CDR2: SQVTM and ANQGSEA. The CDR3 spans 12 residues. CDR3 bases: TGCAGCGTCCCCCACTCTAACTATGGCTACACCTTC. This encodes CSVPHSNYGYTF. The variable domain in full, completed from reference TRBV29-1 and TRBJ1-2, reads SAVISQKPSRDICQRGTSLTIQCQVDSQVTMMFWYRQQPGQSLTLIATANQGSEATYESGFVIDKFPISRPNLTFSTLTVSNMSPEDSSIYLCSVPHSNYGYTFGSGTRLTVV.